This TCR beta chain was retrieved from a study of blood T cell repertoires in COVID-19 (dated by TCRdb to between 2020 and 2021). For the study in its entirety: Samples from collaborators originated in the United States, Italy and Spain and spanned both the acute and convalescent phases of COVID-19. The material from the prospective study consisted of cDNA or gDNA derived from T cells, B-cell-depleted T cells, or PBMCs. Deeply sampled blood TCRbeta repertoires from subjects exposed to, actively infected with, or recovered from COVID-19 were included in the dataset. The repertoires were released in a freely available public database meant as a resource for research on the immune response to SARS-CoV-2. The samples were drawn from the first 160 participants of the ongoing ImmuneRACE study and from some 1,300 subjects provided by 6 global collaborators. Nearly every sample came with metadata listing a de-identified subject ID, COVID-19 status, age in years and sex. Where HLA class I and class II types were available, the types were taken from metadata supplied by the sample provider, not from assay-based typing. Results the study describes overall, beyond this receptor: How much clinical and demographic metadata was included differed by source and by participant, and the metadata was provided uncurated.

TCRbeta CDR3 regions were amplified from genomic DNA using the immunoSEQ Assay, a bias-controlled multiplex PCR. On the authors' methods: Within the assay, amplification of reference gene primers was used to estimate how many nucleated cells each sample contained. To quantify the absolute abundance of each unique TCRbeta CDR3 rearrangement, sequence reads were collapsed and filtered. For each sample, productive Simpson clonality was calculated as the square root of Simpson's diversity index over productive rearrangements. In its TCRdb copy, this immuneACCESS table keeps in-frame sequences only and misses some clones. Where compared with another copy, unresolved V genes explain less than half of these, and the others have no known cause. The V and J calls and clone size are taken from that table; D and trimming were inferred from the DNA. The sample data list 190,000 or so clones, and approximately 85% of these were observed just once. The ten largest clones capture roughly 9.2% of the sample.

Worth noting for this clone: Its antigen remains undetermined. Base qualities are not provided; no much larger clone lies one nucleotide away.

Whole blood was collected in K2EDTA tubes by collaborating institutions according to the institutions' own protocols. For TCRbeta analysis, collaborators shipped samples in one of three forms: frozen whole blood, isolated PBMCs, or DNA extracted from either of those sample types. Reading the germline V gene (reference sequence) gives CDR1 LNHDA and CDR2 SQIVND. After removal of 4 bases from V and 5 bases from J, the junction retains 1 base not matched to a gene. The CDR3 runs 13 amino acids, cysteine and phenylalanine included. Only CDR3 DNA is held: 39 bases, read in frame from base 1. The sample taken for sequencing was peripheral blood. This TCR came from a woman of 80 years or more with acute or convalescent COVID-19. The rearrangement joined TRBV19 to TRBJ2-2; TRBD2 aligns with 7 central bases. The CDR3 in this case is CASSSSGTGELFF. The nucleotides read TGTGCCAGTAGTAGTAGCGGGACCGGGGAGCTGTTTTTT. The CDR3 plus the reference TRBV19 and TRBJ2-2 genes for the other parts give the full variable domain: DGGITQSPKYLFRKEGQNVTLSCEQNLNHDAMYWYRQDPGQGLRLIYYSQIVNDFQKGDIAEGYSVSREKKESFPLTVTSAQKNPTAFYLCASSSSGTGELFFGEGSRLTVL.